This T cell receptor (beta chain) originates from a study of T-cell reconstitution after alpha-beta-depleted transplantation in children. Study conclusions and caveats: T-cell counts and diversity were attributed mostly to newly produced T cells one year after transplant. At around two months after transplant, the alpha-beta T cells were reportedly derived from several hundred expanded clones that came from non-depleted graft cells.

This clonotype was observed at least ten times. Its antigen is not identified. A library of TCRbeta sequences, prepared with unique molecular identifiers, was generated. TCRdb fed the PCR reads into MiXCR, producing one record per CDR3 protein. The sample carries 250,000 or so distinct CDR3 sequences, roughly a quarter recorded once. This clonotype was obtained from a female patient younger than 10 who had a stem cell transplant for congenital amegakaryocytic thrombocytopenia, so the T cells may come from the graft donor. The specimen comprised PBMCs, mostly from graft donor cells, sampled 360 days after TCRalphabeta/CD19-depleted stem cell transplant.

The CDR3 here is CASSLLGETQYF. As DNA, the CDR3 is TGTGCCAGCAGTTTATTGGGAGAGACCCAGTACTTC. V and J are TRBV12-3 or TRBV12-4 and TRBJ2-5; unclear D gene. V lost 2 bases and J 4 bases, leaving 5 bases between the germline ends. The CDR3 sequence is 12 residues long.